This T cell receptor beta chain emerged from a study of T cell responses to AZD1222 COVID-19 vaccine. Findings of the study overall: Vaccine-associated CD4 TCRs ranged over spike, dominating at 160-218 and 743-854.

The sample holds one count of this clone. The antigen is unknown. Germline V gene data show CDR1 as SEHNR and CDR2 as FQNEAQ (reference sequence). CDR3 length equals 16 residues. Unmatched junction bases numbered 9, after V lost 6 bases and J lost 2 bases. Clones were sequenced by immunoSEQ multiplex PCR, and TCRdb holds only the in-frame ones, with some missing. The data contain over 150,000 clones, less than 90% of them seen just once; the ten biggest clones take up 3.1%. The sequencing used peripheral blood, collected on day 0 of AZD1222 vaccination. This chain connects TRBV7-9 to TRBJ2-2, with 7 bases matching TRBD1. This TCR was sampled from an adult in good health. Here the CDR3 reads CASSPLGTVNTGELFF. CDR3 nucleotide sequence: TGTGCCAGCAGTCCACTCGGGACAGTAAACACCGGGGAGCTGTTTTTT.